The T cell receptor (beta chain) described here comes from a study of blood T cell repertoires in COVID-19. On the study more broadly: Donors in the United States, Italy and Spain gave samples during acute or convalescent COVID-19.

This clone appeared a few times. The protocol was immunoSEQ multiplex PCR, while the TCRdb copy is restricted to in-frame clones and leaves out a portion. The sample gives a few hundred thousand clones, 85% of which show up once; around 20% is in the top ten. Recovery meant two consecutive negative NP/OP PCR tests, professional clearance, or resolved symptoms. Sequencing was carried out using PBMCs or T cells enriched from blood (not recorded which). The sequence was obtained from a man aged 40-49 years who had recovered from COVID-19.

The CDR3 bases are TGTGCCAGCAGCCCAACTCCGTCCCTCTACGGGGAGCAGTACTTC. Its protein product is CASSPTPSLYGEQYF. The rearrangement joins TRBV7-2 to TRBJ2-7; D call uncertain. This CDR3 has 15 amino acids. V lost 5 bases to trimming and J lost 7 bases, with 21 bases between them. The germline gives CDR1 SGHTA, CDR2 FQGNSA. Using reference TRBV7-2 and TRBJ2-7 for the parts outside the CDR3, the full variable domain is GAGVSQSPSNKVTEKGKDVELRCDPISGHTALYWYRQSLGQGLEFLIYFQGNSAPDKSGLPSDRFSAERTGGSVSTLTIQRTQQEDSAVYLCASSPTPSLYGEQYFGPGTRLTVT.